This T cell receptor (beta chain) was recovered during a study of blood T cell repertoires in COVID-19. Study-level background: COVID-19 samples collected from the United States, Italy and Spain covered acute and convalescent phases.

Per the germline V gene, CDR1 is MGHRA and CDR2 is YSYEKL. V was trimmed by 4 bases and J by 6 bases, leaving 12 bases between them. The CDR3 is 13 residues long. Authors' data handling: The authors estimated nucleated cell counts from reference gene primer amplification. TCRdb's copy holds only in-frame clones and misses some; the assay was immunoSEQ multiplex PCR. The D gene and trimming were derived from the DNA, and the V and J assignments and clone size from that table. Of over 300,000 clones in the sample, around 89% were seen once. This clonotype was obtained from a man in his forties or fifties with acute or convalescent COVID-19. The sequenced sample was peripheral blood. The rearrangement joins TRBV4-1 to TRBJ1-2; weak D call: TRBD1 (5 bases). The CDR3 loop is CASSLDSRNGYTF. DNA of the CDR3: TGCGCCAGCAGCCTCGACAGTCGAAATGGCTACACCTTC.